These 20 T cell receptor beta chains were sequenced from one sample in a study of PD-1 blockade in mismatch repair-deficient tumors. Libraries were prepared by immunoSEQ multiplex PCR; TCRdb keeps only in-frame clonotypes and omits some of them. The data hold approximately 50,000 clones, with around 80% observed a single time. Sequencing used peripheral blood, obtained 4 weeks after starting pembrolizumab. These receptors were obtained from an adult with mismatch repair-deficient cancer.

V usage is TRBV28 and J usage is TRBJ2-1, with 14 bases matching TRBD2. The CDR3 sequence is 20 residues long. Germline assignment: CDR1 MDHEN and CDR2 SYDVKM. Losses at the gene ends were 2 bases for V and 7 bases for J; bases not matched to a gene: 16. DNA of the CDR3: TGTGCCAGCAGTTTAAGTCGGTTGGGACTAGCGGGAGACACCTGGAATGAGCAGTTCTTC. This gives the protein CASSLSRLGLAGDTWNEQFF.

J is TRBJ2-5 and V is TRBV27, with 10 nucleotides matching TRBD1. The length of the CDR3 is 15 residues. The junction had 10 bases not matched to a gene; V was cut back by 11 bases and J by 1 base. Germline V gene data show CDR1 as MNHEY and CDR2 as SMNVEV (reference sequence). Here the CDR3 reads CACRDRGKVQETQYF. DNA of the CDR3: TGTGCCTGTCGGGACAGGGGTAAGGTCCAAGAGACCCAGTACTTC.

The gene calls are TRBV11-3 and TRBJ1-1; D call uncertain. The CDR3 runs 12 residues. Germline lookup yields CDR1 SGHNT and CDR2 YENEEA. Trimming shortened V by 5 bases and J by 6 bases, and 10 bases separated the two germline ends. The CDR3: CASSVNPAEAFF. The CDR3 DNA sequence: TGTGCCAGCAGCGTAAACCCCGCTGAAGCTTTCTTT.

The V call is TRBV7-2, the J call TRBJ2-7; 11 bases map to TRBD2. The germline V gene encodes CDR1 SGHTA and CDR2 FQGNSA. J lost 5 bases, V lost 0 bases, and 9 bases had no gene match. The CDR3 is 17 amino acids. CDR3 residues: CASSLAIRTSGRDEQYF. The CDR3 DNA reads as TGTGCCAGCAGCTTAGCGATTAGGACTAGCGGGCGCGACGAGCAGTACTTC.

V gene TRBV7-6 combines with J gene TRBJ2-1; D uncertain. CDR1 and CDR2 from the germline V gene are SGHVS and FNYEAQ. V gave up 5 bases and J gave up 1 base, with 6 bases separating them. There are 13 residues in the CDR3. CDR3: CASSPWSYNEQFF. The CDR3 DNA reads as TGTGCCAGCAGCCCTTGGTCCTACAATGAGCAGTTCTTC. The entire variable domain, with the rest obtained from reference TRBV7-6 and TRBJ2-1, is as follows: GAGVSQSPRYKVTKRGQDVALRCDPISGHVSLYWYRQALGQGPEFLTYFNYEAQQDKSGLPNDRFSAERPEGSISTLTIQRTEQRDSAMYRCASSPWSYNEQFFGPGTRLTVL.

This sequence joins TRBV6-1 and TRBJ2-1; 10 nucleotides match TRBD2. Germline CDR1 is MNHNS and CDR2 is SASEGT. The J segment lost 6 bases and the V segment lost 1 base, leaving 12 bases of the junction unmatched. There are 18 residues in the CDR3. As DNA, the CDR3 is TGTGCCAGCAGTGAAGGGCTAGCGGGAGCCATATGGGGCAATGAGCAGTTCTTC. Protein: CASSEGLAGAIWGNEQFF.

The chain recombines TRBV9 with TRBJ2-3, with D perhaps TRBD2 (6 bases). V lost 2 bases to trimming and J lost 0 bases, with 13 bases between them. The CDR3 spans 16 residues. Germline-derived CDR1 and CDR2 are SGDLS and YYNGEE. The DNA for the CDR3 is TGTGCCAGCAGCGTCGGTGGCGGGGTTAGCACAGATACGCAGTATTTT. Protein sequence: CASSVGGGVSTDTQYF.

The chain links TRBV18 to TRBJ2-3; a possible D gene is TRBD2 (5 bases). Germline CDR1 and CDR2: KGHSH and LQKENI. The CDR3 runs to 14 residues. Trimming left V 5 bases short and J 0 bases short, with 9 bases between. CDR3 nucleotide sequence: TGTGCCAGCTCAGCTACTAGAAGCACAGATACGCAGTATTTT. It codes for CASSATRSTDTQYF. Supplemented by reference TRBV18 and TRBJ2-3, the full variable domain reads NAGVMQNPRHLVRRRGQEARLRCSPMKGHSHVYWYRQLPEEGLKFMVYLQKENIIDESGMPKERFSAEFPKEGPSILRIQQVVRGDSAAYFCASSATRSTDTQYFGPGTRLTVL.

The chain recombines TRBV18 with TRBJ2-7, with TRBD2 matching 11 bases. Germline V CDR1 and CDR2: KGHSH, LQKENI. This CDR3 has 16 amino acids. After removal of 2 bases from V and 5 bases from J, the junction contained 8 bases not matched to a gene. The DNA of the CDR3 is TGTGCCAGCTCACCAGGCGGAACTAGCGGGAGTAACGAGCAGTACTTC. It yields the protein CASSPGGTSGSNEQYF. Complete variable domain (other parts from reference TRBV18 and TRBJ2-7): NAGVMQNPRHLVRRRGQEARLRCSPMKGHSHVYWYRQLPEEGLKFMVYLQKENIIDESGMPKERFSAEFPKEGPSILRIQQVVRGDSAAYFCASSPGGTSGSNEQYFGPGTRLTVT.

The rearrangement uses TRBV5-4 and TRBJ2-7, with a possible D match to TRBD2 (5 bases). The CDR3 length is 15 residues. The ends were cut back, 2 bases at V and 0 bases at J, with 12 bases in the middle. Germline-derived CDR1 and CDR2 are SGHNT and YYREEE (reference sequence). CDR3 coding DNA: TGTGCCAGCAGCTTCGTGTTGGGGAGCTCCTACGAGCAGTACTTC. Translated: CASSFVLGSSYEQYF.

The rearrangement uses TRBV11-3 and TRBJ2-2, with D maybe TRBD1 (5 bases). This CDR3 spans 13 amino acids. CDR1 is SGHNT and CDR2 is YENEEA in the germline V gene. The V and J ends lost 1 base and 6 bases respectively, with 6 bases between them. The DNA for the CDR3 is TGTGCCAGCAGCTTAGGGGGCTCCGGGGAGCTGTTTTTT. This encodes CASSLGGSGELFF. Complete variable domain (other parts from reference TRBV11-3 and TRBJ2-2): EAGVVQSPRYKIIEKKQPVAFWCNPISGHNTLYWYLQNLGQGPELLIRYENEEAVDDSQLPKDRFSAERLKGVDSTLKIQPAELGDSAVYLCASSLGGSGELFFGEGSRLTVL.

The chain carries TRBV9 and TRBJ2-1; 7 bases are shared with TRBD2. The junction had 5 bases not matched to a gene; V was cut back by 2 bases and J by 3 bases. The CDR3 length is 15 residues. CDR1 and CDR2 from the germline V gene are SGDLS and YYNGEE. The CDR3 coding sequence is TGTGCCAGCAGCGTTAGCGGGTTACTCTACAATGAGCAGTTCTTC. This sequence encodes CASSVSGLLYNEQFF.

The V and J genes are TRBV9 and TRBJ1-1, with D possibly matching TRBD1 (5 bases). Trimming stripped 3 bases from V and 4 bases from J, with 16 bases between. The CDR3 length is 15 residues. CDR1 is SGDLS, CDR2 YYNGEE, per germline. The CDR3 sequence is CASSARGRRGTEAFF. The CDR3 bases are TGTGCCAGCAGCGCGAGGGGCAGGCGGGGCACTGAAGCTTTCTTT.

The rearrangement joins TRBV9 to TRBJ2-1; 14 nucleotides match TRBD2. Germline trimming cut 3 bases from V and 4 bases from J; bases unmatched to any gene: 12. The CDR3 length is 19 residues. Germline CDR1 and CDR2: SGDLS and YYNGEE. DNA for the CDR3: TGTGCCAGCAGCGGAAAATCCGGGACTAGCGGGAGTCGGTACAATGAGCAGTTCTTC. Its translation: CASSGKSGTSGSRYNEQFF.

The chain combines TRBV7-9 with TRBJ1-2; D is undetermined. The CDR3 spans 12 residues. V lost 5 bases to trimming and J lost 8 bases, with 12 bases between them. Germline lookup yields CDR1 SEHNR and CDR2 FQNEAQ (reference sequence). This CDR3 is CASSPASGGYTF. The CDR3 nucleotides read TGTGCCAGCAGCCCCGCGTCGGGGGGCTACACCTTC.

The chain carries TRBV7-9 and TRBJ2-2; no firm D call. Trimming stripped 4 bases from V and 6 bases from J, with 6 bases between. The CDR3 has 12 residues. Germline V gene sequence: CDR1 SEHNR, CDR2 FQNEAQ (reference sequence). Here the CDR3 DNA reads TGTGCCAGCAGCTCGCAGCCCGGGGAGCTGTTTTTT. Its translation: CASSSQPGELFF. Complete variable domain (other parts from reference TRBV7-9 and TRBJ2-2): DTGVSQNPRHKITKRGQNVTFRCDPISEHNRLYWYRQTLGQGPEFLTYFQNEAQLEKSRLLSDRFSAERPKGSFSTLEIQRTEQGDSAMYLCASSSQPGELFFGEGSRLTVL.

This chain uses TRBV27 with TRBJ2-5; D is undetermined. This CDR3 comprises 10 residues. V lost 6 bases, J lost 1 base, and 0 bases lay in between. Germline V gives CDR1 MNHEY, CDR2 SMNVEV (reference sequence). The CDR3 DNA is TGTGCCAGCAGCCAAGAGACCCAGTACTTC. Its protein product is CASSQETQYF.

The CDR3, as DNA: TGTGCCAGCAGCCAAGTACTCGGGGGAAATGGCTACACCTTC. This sequence encodes CASSQVLGGNGYTF. V gene TRBV4-2 combines with J gene TRBJ1-2; TRBD1 might be the D (5 bases). Germline CDR1 LGHNA, CDR2 YNFKEQ. CDR3 length: 14 residues. Trimming cost V 1 base and J 6 bases, with 12 bases left between them.

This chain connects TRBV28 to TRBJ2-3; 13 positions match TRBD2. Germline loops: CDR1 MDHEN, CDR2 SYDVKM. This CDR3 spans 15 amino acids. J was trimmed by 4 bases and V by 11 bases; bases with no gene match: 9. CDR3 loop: CAGSTSGRIADTQYF. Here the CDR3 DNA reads TGTGCCGGTTCGACTAGCGGGAGGATTGCAGATACGCAGTATTTT.

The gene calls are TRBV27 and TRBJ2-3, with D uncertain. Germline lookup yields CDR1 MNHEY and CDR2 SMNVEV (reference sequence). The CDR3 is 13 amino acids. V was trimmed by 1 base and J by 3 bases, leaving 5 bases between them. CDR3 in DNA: TGTGCCAGCAGTTTATTTATGACAGATACGCAGTATTTT. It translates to CASSLFMTDTQYF.